This T cell receptor beta chain was sequenced in a study of cytotoxic CD8 clonotypes in ibrutinib-treated CLL. Study details: Patient counts were 11 relapsed/refractory, more than 14 treatment-naive and around 17 IGHV unmutated. Each sample contained, on average, approximately 250,000 productive templates and tens of thousands of productive rearrangements. Response sampling took place at median approximately 11 months of treatment, range 6 to 36.

Only in-frame clones appear in the TCRdb table, and some are missing; sequencing was by immunoSEQ multiplex PCR. The sample holds about 97,000 clones, around four fifths seen once. The CDR3 covers 14 residues. Germline V gene data show CDR1 as SEHNR and CDR2 as FQNEAQ (reference sequence). V lost 8 bases, J lost 5 bases, and 11 bases stayed unmatched. To note about this clone: Antigen unknown.

Study-wide results and limits: Exceeding age-matched healthy donors, baseline clonality also tracked the counts of circulating CD8+ T cells.

The chain is built from TRBV7-9 and TRBJ2-7; TRBD1 matches 8 bases. The sequence was collected from a human donor with chronic lymphocytic leukemia. This specimen was PBMCs, taken after 12 months of ibrutinib treatment. CDR3: CASVRDRTLNEQYF. The CDR3 nucleotides are TGTGCCAGCGTCAGGGACAGGACTCTTAACGAGCAGTACTTC. The full variable domain, with the rest looked up from reference TRBV7-9 and TRBJ2-7, is DTGVSQNPRHKITKRGQNVTFRCDPISEHNRLYWYRQTLGQGPEFLTYFQNEAQLEKSRLLSDRFSAERPKGSFSTLEIQRTEQGDSAMYLCASVRDRTLNEQYFGPGTRLTVT.